The entry below describes one T cell receptor (beta chain). The CDR3 sequence is 11 residues long. V was cut by 10 bases and J by 3 bases, with 10 bases left in between. The V gene's germline CDR1 is SNHLY and CDR2 FYNNEI. This record belongs to a study of blood T cell repertoires in COVID-19. Per the original data handling: Counts of nucleated cells, estimated from reference gene primer amplification, were obtained. Data came from immunoSEQ multiplex PCR; TCRdb stores just in-frame clones and leaves some out. V and J calls plus clone size are reproduced from that table; the DNA served to infer D and trimming. The table includes more than 200,000 clones, 88% detected once.

The material sequenced was peripheral blood. This TCR derives from a woman aged 55-75 years with acute or convalescent COVID-19. The chain combines TRBV2 with TRBJ2-7; D not certain. CDR3 bases: TGTGCCACTCACGCCGGCTACGAGCAGTACTTC. It translates to CATHAGYEQYF.